Listed below are T cell receptor beta chains from one sample, sequenced in a study of neurological immune-mediated disorders. One entry per CDR3 protein, called by TCRdb with MiXCR from the 5' RACE reads. The table lists roughly 24,000 distinct CDR3 sequences, about 13% of them singletons. The sample taken for sequencing was PBMCs. These receptors came from a woman aged 55-75 years with HTLV-1-associated myelopathy (HAM/TSP). CDR3s leave out the opening cysteine and the closing phenylalanine or tryptophan.

J: TRBJ2-4; V: TRBV20-1; CDR3: SAWDSLAKNIQY
J: TRBJ2-5; V: TRBV20-1; CDR3: SALSVSGTSGGWETQY
J: TRBJ2-6; V: TRBV7-8; CDR3: ASSRWTADLSGANVLT
J: TRBJ1-2; V: TRBV3-1; CDR3: ASSQEINLT
J: TRBJ1-3; V: TRBV20-1; CDR3: SARDLLKGEVGNTIY
J: TRBJ2-1; V: TRBV5-1; CDR3: ASSIGTSGNEQF
J: TRBJ1-1; V: TRBV5-6; CDR3: ASSFRLSGTEAF
J: TRBJ1-1; V: TRBV20-1; CDR3: SARRGGTEAF
J: TRBJ1-1; V: TRBV20-1; CDR3: SADRGGAAEAF
J: TRBJ2-7; V: TRBV3-1; CDR3: ASSFRTGVREQY
J: TRBJ1-6; V: TRBV5-1; CDR3: ASSSTYRGKDSPLH
J: TRBJ1-1; V: TRBV7-2; CDR3: ASSRLGTGGRSTEAF
J: TRBJ2-4; V: TRBV20-1; CDR3: SASGLRLAKNIQY
J: TRBJ2-6; V: TRBV2; CDR3: ASSDGRLTSGANVLT
J: TRBJ2-2; V: TRBV6-5; CDR3: ASSTGLAGATGELF
J: TRBJ2-7; V: TRBV29-1; CDR3: SVVTGSYEQY
J: TRBJ2-5; V: TRBV15; CDR3: ATSRQTGGQETQY
J: TRBJ2-7; V: TRBV10-2; CDR3: ASTSSSYEQY
J: TRBJ1-1; V: TRBV7-2; CDR3: ASSPVVEGVVSTEAF
J: TRBJ2-1; V: TRBV15; CDR3: ATSIGLAGGLSPSSYNEQF
J: TRBJ2-5; V: TRBV7-2; CDR3: ASSPSPILAGAQY
J: TRBJ2-4; V: TRBV5-1; CDR3: ASSSRTGTSDIQY
J: TRBJ1-6; V: TRBV7-2; CDR3: ASSLGGSGGGNSPLH
J: TRBJ2-2; V: TRBV10-3; CDR3: AISPTSGLNTGELF
J: TRBJ1-2; V: TRBV12-3/TRBV12-4; CDR3: ASSHYGYT
J: TRBJ1-2; V: TRBV6-5; CDR3: ASSYSWTIRGYT
J: TRBJ2-5; V: TRBV12-5; CDR3: ASGLTIGGRETQY
J: TRBJ2-2; V: TRBV30; CDR3: AWSIGFRDTGELF
J: TRBJ2-3; V: TRBV6-6; CDR3: ASSQFWDITDTQY
J: TRBJ2-3; V: TRBV20-1; CDR3: SASERLSGGDTQY
J: TRBJ2-7; V: TRBV20-1; CDR3: SARIWQGGSYEQY
J: TRBJ1-1; V: TRBV6-6; CDR3: ASSYSPVVDTEDF
J: TRBJ2-1; V: TRBV5-1; CDR3: ASSIYLCSAGTGARDEQF
J: TRBJ1-2; V: TRBV19; CDR3: ASRVDRDTNYGYT
J: TRBJ1-1; V: TRBV5-1; CDR3: ASKPGTSTEAF
J: TRBJ1-5; V: TRBV7-8; CDR3: ASSLDGARGNQPQH
J: TRBJ1-1; V: TRBV12-3/TRBV12-4; CDR3: ASSSAGDTEAF
J: TRBJ1-3; V: TRBV18; CDR3: ASSPQGPGNTIY
J: TRBJ2-3; V: TRBV20-1; CDR3: SAWTWASGFTDTQY
J: TRBJ1-3; V: TRBV7-8; CDR3: ASSPRTGTSGNTIY
J: TRBJ1-6; V: TRBV5-1; CDR3: ASSNSGNSPLH
J: TRBJ1-1; V: TRBV30; CDR3: AWNNREHFQPTEAF
J: TRBJ1-4; V: TRBV5-6; CDR3: ASSSRFIEKLF